This TCR beta chain is drawn from a study of T cell responses to AZD1222 COVID-19 vaccine. Study-wide results and limits: Vaccination with two AZD1222 doses was followed by a rise in Spike-specific TCR breadth and depth. The donors showed a predominance of white British ancestry and of females, with possible underestimation of clonal diversity.

Analyses pooled second doses at about 4 or about 12 weeks. Concerning this clone: Its antigen remains unknown.

Only in-frame clones appear in the TCRdb table, and some are missing; sequencing was by immunoSEQ multiplex PCR. The sample carries roughly 96,000 clones, approximately 90% recorded once. The CDR3 is 13 amino acids. The germline gives CDR1 SQVTM, CDR2 ANQGSEA. With 6 bases clipped from V and 6 bases from J, the junction kept 4 bases outside the gene matches. The sequencing here drew on peripheral blood, taken 28 days after the second AZD1222 dose. This sequence joins TRBV29-1 and TRBJ1-4; 10 nucleotides line up with TRBD1. This sequence was found in an adult who received the AZD1222 COVID-19 vaccine. Here the CDR3 reads CSVRQGAYEKLFF. In DNA form, the CDR3 reads TGCAGCGTCCGACAGGGGGCTTATGAAAAACTGTTTTTT.